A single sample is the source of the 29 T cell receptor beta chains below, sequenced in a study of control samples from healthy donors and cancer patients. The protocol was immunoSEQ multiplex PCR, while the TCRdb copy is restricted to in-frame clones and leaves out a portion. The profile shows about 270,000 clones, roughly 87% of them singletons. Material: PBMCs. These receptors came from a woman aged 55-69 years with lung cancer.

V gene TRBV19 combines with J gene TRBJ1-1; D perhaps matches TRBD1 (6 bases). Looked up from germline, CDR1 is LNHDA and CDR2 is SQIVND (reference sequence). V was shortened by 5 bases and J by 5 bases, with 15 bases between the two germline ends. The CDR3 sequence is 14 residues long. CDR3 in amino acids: CASSQQGLGTEAFF. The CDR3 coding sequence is TGTGCCAGTAGTCAACAGGGCCTGGGAACTGAAGCTTTCTTT.

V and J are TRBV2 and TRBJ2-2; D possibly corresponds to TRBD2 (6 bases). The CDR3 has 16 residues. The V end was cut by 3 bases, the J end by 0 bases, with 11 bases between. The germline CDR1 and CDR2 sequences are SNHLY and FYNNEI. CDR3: CASSEEGLANTGELFF. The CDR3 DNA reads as TGTGCCAGCAGTGAGGAGGGCTTGGCGAACACCGGGGAGCTGTTTTTT.

Here the CDR3 DNA reads TGTGCCAGCAGTTCGACACTCGAGGCTGATACGCAGTATTTT. It is translated as CASSSTLEADTQYF. The chain couples TRBV6-6 to TRBJ2-3; D gene ambiguous. The CDR3 loop spans 14 amino acids. The V gene's germline CDR1 is MNHNY and CDR2 SVGAGI (reference sequence). The ends were cut back, 4 bases at V and 6 bases at J, with 14 bases in the middle.

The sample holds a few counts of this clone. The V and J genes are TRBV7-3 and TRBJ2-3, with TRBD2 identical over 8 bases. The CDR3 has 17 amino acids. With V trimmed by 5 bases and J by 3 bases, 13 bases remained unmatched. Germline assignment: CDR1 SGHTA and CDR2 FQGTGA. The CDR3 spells CASSPGRLAGNTDTQYF. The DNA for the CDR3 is TGTGCCAGCAGCCCCGGGCGCCTAGCGGGTAATACAGATACGCAGTATTTT.

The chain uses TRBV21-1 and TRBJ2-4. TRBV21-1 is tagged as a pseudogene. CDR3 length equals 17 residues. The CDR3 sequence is CASRGPKWTVAKNIQYF. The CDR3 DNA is TGTGCCAGCAGGGGGCCGAAATGGACTGTGGCCAAAAACATTCAGTACTTC.

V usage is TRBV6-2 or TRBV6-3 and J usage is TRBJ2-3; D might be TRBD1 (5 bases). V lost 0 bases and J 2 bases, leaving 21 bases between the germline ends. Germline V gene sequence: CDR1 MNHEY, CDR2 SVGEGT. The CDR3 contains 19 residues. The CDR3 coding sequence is TGTGCCAGCAGTTACTCTAGATTACCCCCGACAGTCTCCACAGATACGCAGTATTTT. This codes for CASSYSRLPPTVSTDTQYF.

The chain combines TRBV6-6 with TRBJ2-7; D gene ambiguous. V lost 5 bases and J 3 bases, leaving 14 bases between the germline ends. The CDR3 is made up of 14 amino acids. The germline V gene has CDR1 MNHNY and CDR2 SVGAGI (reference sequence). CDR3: CASSMDGANYEQYF. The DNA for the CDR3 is TGTGCCAGCAGTATGGACGGAGCTAACTACGAGCAGTACTTC.

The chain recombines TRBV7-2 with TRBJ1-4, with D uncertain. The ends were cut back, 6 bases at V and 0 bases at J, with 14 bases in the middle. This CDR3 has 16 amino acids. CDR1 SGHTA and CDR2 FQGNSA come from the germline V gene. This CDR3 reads CASSPKGGATNEKLFF. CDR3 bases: TGTGCCAGCAGTCCCAAAGGTGGGGCAACTAATGAAAAACTGTTTTTT.

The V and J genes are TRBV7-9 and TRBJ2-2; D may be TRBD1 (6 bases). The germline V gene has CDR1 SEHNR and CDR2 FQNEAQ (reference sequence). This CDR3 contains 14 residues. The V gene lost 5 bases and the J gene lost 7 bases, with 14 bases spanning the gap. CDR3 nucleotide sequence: TGTGCCAGCAGCCCAACAGGGATTGGCGGGGAGCTGTTTTTT. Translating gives CASSPTGIGGELFF.

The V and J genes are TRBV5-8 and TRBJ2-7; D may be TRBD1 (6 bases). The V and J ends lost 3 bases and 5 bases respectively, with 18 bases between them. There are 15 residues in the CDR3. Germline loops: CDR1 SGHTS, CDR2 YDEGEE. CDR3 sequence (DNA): TGTGCCAGCAGCTGGGGAGACAGGATACATCACGAGCAGTACTTC. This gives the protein CASSWGDRIHHEQYF.

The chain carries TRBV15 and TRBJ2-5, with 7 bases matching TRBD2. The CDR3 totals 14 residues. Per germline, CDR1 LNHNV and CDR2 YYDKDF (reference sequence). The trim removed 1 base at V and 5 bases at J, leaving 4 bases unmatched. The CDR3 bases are TGTGCCACCAGCAGAGCGGGTAGCGGGGAGACCCAGTACTTC. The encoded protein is CATSRAGSGETQYF.

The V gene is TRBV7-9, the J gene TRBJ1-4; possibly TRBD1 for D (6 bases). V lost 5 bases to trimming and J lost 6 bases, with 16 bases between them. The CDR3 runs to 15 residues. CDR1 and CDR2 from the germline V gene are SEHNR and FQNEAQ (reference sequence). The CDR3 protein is CASSPPEGGDEKLFF. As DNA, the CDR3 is TGTGCCAGCAGCCCCCCCGAGGGGGGGGATGAAAAACTGTTTTTT.

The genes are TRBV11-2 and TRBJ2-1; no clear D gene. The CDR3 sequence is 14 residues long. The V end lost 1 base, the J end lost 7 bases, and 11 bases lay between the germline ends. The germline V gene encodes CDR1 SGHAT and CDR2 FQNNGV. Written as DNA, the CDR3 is TGTGCCAGCAGCTTAGGTGAGAATGGAAATGAGCAGTTCTTC. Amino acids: CASSLGENGNEQFF.

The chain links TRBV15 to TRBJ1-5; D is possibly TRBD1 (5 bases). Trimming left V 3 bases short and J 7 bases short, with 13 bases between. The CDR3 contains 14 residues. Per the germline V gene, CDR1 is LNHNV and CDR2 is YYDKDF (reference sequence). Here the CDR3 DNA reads TGTGCCACCAGCAGTGTCGGAGGGGTACAGCCCCAGCATTTT. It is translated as CATSSVGGVQPQHF. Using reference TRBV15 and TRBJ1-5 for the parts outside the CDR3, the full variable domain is DAMVIQNPRYQVTQFGKPVTLSCSQTLNHNVMYWYQQKSSQAPKLLFHYYDKDFNNEADTPDNFQSRRPNTSFCFLDIRSPGLGDTAMYLCATSSVGGVQPQHFGDGTRLSIL.

CDR3 residues: CAWSVLRNTEAFF. Written as DNA, the CDR3 is TGTGCCTGGAGTGTACTAAGGAACACTGAAGCTTTCTTT. The gene calls are TRBV30 and TRBJ1-1, with D uncertain. CDR1 is GTSNPN, CDR2 SVGIG, per germline (reference sequence). V lost 0 bases to trimming and J lost 1 base, with 6 bases between them. The CDR3 loop spans 13 amino acids.

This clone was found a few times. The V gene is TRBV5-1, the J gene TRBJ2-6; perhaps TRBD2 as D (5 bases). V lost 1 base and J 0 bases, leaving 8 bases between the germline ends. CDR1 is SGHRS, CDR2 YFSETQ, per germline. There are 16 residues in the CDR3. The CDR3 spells CASSLFAGSGANVLTF. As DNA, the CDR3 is TGCGCCAGCAGCTTGTTCGCGGGCTCTGGGGCCAACGTCCTGACTTTC.

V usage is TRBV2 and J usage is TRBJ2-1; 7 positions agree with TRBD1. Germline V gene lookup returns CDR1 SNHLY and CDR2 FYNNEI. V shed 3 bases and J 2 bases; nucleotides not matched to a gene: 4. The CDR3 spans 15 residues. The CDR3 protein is CASSEEDRTYNEQFF. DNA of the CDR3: TGTGCCAGCAGTGAGGAGGACAGGACCTACAATGAGCAGTTCTTC.

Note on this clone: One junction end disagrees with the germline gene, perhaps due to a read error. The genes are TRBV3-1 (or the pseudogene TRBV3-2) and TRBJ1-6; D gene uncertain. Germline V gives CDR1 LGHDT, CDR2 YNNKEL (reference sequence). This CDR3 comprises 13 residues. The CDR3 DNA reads TGTGCCAGCAGCCAAGAAGTGTATTCACCCTTCCACTTT. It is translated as CASSQEVYSPFHF.

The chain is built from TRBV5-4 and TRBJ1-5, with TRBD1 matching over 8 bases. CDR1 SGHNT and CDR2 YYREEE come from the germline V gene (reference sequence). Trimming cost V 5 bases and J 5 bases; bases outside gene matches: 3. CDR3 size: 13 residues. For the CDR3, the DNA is TGTGCCAGCAGTCAGGGGGCGGATCAGCCCCAGCATTTT. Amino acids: CASSQGADQPQHF. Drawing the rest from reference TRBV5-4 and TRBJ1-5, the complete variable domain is ETGVTQSPTHLIKTRGQQVTLRCSSQSGHNTVSWYQQALGQGPQFIFQYYREEENGRGNFPPRFSGLQFPNYSSELNVNALELDDSALYLCASSQGADQPQHFGDGTRLSIL.

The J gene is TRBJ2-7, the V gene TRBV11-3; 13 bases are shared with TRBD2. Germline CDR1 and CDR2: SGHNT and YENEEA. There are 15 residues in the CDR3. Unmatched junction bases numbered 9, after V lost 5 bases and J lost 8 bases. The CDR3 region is CASSLGLAGVPQQYF. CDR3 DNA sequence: TGTGCCAGCAGCCTCGGACTAGCGGGAGTCCCCCAGCAGTACTTC.

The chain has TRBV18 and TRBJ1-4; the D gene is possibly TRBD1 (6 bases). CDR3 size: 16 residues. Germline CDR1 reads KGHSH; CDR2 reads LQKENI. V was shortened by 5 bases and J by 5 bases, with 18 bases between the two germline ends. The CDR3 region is CASSDSPGQTNEKLFF. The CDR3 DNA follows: TGTGCCAGCTCAGACAGCCCGGGACAAACGAATGAAAAACTGTTTTTT. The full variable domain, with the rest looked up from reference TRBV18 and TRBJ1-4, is NAGVMQNPRHLVRRRGQEARLRCSPMKGHSHVYWYRQLPEEGLKFMVYLQKENIIDESGMPKERFSAEFPKEGPSILRIQQVVRGDSAAYFCASSDSPGQTNEKLFFGSGTQLSVL.

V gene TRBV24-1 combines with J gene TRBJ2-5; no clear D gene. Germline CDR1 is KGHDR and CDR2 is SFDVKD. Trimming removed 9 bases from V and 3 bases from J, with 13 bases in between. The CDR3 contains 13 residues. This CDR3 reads CATGGSDEETQYF. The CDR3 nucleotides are TGTGCCACCGGCGGTAGTGACGAAGAGACCCAGTACTTC.

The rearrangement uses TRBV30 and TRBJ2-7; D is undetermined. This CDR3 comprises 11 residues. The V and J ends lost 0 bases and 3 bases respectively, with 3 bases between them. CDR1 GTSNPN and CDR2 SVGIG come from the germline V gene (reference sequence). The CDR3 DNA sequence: TGTGCCTGGAGTGTCCACTACGAGCAGTACTTC. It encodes CAWSVHYEQYF.

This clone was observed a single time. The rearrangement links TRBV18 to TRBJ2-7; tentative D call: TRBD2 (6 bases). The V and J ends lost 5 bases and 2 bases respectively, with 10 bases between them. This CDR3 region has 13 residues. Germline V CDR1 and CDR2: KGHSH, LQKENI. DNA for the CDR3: TGTGCCAGCTCAGCCGGACTACCCTACGAGCAGTACTTC. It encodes CASSAGLPYEQYF.

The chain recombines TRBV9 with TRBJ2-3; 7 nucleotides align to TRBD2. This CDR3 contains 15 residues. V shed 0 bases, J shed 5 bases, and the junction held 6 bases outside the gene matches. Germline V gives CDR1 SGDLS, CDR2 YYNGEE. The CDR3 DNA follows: TGTGCCAGCAGCGTAGCGGCGGGGAGGGGAGATACGCAGTATTTT. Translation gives CASSVAAGRGDTQYF.

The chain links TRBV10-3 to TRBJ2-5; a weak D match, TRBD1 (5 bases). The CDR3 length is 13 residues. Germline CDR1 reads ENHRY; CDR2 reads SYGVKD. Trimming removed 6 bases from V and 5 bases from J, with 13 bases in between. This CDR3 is CAIRPTVGETQYF. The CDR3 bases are TGTGCCATCAGACCGACAGTAGGGGAGACCCAGTACTTC.

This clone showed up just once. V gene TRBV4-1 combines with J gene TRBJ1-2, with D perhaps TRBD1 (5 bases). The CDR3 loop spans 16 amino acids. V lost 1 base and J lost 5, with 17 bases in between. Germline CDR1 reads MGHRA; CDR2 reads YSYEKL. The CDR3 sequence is CASSQGLHQGYYGYTF. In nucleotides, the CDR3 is TGCGCCAGCAGCCAAGGTCTTCACCAGGGTTATTATGGCTACACCTTC.

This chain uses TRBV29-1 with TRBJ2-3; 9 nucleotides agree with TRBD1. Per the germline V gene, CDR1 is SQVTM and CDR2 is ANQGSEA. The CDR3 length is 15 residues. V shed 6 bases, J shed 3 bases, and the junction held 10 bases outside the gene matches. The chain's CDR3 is CSVLADRGSTDTQYF. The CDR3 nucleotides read TGCAGCGTCCTCGCGGACAGGGGATCGACAGATACGCAGTATTTT.

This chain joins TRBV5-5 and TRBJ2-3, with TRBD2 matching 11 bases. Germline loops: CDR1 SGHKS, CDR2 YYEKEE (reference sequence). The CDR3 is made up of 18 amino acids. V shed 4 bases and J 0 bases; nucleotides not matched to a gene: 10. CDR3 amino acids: CASSGEMLAGGSTDTQYF. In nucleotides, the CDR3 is TGTGCCAGCAGCGGGGAGATGCTAGCGGGGGGAAGCACAGATACGCAGTATTTT.